This T cell receptor beta chain is drawn from a study of T-cell reconstitution after alpha-beta-depleted transplantation in children. This clonotype has a handful of counts. CDR1 SGHVS and CDR2 FNYEAQ come from the germline V gene. The V end lost 5 bases, the J end lost 4 bases, and 26 bases lay between the germline ends. CDR3 length: 19 amino acids. Unique molecular identifiers were incorporated when the TCRbeta library was constructed. TCRdb used MiXCR to reprocess the PCR reads, holding one entry per CDR3 protein. This table has approximately 200,000 distinct CDR3 sequences, 6.3% appearing once. The V gene is TRBV7-6, the J gene TRBJ1-4; D might be TRBD1 (6 bases). This specimen was PBMCs, taken before TCRalphabeta/CD19-depleted stem cell transplant. The TCR was taken from a girl less than two years old with combined immunodeficiency, due to receive a stem cell transplant. As DNA, the CDR3 is TGTGCCAGCAGCCCCAGACCGCCAGGGGTGAGGTGGCATAATGAAAAACTGTTTTTT. Translating it yields CASSPRPPGVRWHNEKLFF.